This T cell receptor (beta chain) was sequenced during a study of T cells in Graves' hyperthyroidism and ophthalmopathy. This clonotype was counted only a few times. RNA transcripts served as the template for amplifying TCR beta CDR3 regions. When the TCR CDR3 underwent first-round RT-PCR, the HTBI primer set was used. TCRdb re-called the multiplex PCR reads with MiXCR, one entry per CDR3 protein. The repertoire consists of approximately 600,000 distinct CDR3 sequences, with less than 25% occurring once and the leading ten covering around a third. Input material: blood. This receptor was taken from a man between 25 and 39 years old with Graves' ophthalmopathy.

The CDR3 is CASSMSGITEAFF. The CDR3 region has the DNA TGTGCCAGTAGTATGTCAGGGATCACTGAAGCTTTCTTT. The rearrangement joins TRBV19 to TRBJ1-1; D might be TRBD1 (5 bases). The V end lost 3 bases, the J end lost 4 bases, and 9 bases lay between the germline ends. The CDR3 totals 13 residues. Germline CDR1 LNHDA, CDR2 SQIVND (reference sequence).